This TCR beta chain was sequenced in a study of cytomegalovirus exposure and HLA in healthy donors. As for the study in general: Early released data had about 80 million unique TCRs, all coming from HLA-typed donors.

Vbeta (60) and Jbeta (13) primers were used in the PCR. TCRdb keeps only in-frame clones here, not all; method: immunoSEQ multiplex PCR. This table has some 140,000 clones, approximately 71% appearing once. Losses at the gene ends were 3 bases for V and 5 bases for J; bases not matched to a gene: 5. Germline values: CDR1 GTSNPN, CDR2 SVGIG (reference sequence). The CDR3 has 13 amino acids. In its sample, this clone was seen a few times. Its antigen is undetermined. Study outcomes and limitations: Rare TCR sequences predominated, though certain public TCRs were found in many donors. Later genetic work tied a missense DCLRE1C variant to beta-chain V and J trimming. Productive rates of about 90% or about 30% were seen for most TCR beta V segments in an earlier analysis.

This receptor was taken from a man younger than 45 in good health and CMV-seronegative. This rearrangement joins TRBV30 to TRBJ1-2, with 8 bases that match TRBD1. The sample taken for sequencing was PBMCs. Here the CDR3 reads CAWRDRVLYGYTF. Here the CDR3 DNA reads TGTGCCTGGAGGGACAGGGTATTATATGGCTACACCTTC. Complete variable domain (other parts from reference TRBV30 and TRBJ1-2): SQTIHQWPATLVQPVGSPLSLECTVEGTSNPNLYWYRQAAGRGLQLLFYSVGIGQISSEVPQNLSASRPQDRQFILSSKKLLLSDSGFYLCAWRDRVLYGYTFGSGTRLTVV.